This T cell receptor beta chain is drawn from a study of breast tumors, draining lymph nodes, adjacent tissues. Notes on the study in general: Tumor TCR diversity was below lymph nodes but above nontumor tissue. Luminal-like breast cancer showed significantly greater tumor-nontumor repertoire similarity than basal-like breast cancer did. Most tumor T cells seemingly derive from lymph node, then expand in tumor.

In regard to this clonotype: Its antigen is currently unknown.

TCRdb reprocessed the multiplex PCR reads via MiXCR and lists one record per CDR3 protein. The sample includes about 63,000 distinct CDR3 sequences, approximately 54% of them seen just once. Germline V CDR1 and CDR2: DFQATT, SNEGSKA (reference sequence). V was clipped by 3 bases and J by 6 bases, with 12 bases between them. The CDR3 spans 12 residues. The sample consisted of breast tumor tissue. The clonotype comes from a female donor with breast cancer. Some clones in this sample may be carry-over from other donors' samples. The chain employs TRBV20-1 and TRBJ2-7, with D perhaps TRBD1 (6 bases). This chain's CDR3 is CSARGATPEQYF. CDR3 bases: TGCAGTGCTAGGGGGGCTACGCCCGAGCAGTACTTC.